These T cell receptor beta chains were read from a single sample in a study of shared T cell receptors in the human thymus. The assay was immunoSEQ multiplex PCR, and TCRdb's table has in-frame clones only and misses some. The table lists a few hundred thousand clones, around 93% of them singletons. The specimen sequenced was thymocytes. The receptor source for this set is a human donor. The CDR3 runs from the conserved cysteine through the conserved F or W. The order of the fields is V gene, D gene, J gene, clone size, CDR3 DNA, CDR3 protein. A D gene is named only where the DNA matches it firmly. Expanded clones get a size class; other rows say once, few or many, or leave the size out.

v_gene: TRBV5-6
d_gene: TRBD1
j_gene: TRBJ1-2
abundance: NA
CDR3nt: TGTGCCAGCAGCTTGGCGGGACAGGGTCGGATATATGGCTACACCTTC
CDR3aa: CASSLAGQGRIYGYTF

v_gene: TRBV5-4
d_gene: TRBD2
j_gene: TRBJ2-7
abundance: NA
CDR3nt: TGTGCCAGCAGTCGAGTAGCGGGAGGGCCGAGTTCCAGCCGGTTTGAGCAGTACTTC
CDR3aa: CASSRVAGGPSSSRFEQYF

v_gene: TRBV11-2
d_gene: TRBD2
j_gene: TRBJ2-1
abundance: once
CDR3nt: TGTGCCAGCAGCCACCGGTCGACTAGCGGGAGGGTATACTACAATGAGCAGTTCTTC
CDR3aa: CASSHRSTSGRVYYNEQFF

v_gene: TRBV29-1
d_gene: NA
j_gene: TRBJ2-1
abundance: NA
CDR3nt: TGCAGCGTTGAACCGTCTAGCGTACGAAGCGATGAGCAGTTCTTC
CDR3aa: CSVEPSSVRSDEQFF

v_gene: TRBV29-1
d_gene: NA
j_gene: TRBJ1-4
abundance: NA
CDR3nt: TGCAGCGTTGAAGAGTCGGGGGCGCACCATGGAAAACTGTTTTTT
CDR3aa: CSVEESGAHHGKLFF

v_gene: TRBV28
d_gene: NA
j_gene: TRBJ2-1
abundance: NA
CDR3nt: TGTGCCAGCAGTCTGGTGGGAGAGGCCTACAATGAGCAGTTCTTC
CDR3aa: CASSLVGEAYNEQFF

v_gene: TRBV4-2
d_gene: NA
j_gene: TRBJ2-7
abundance: NA
CDR3nt: TGTGCCAGCAGCTTAGGAGGGCCCCCGGGTGAAGAGCAGTACTTC
CDR3aa: CASSLGGPPGEEQYF

v_gene: TRBV6-1
d_gene: NA
j_gene: TRBJ1-2
abundance: NA
CDR3nt: TGTGCCAGCAGTGGATCCGACACCACTTATGGCTACACCTTC
CDR3aa: CASSGSDTTYGYTF

v_gene: TRBV6-1
d_gene: NA
j_gene: TRBJ2-3
abundance: NA
CDR3nt: TGTGCCAGCAGTGAAGCAGCTGCGGGGAAAGATACGCAGTATTTT
CDR3aa: CASSEAAAGKDTQYF

v_gene: TRBV29-1
d_gene: NA
j_gene: TRBJ2-1
abundance: NA
CDR3nt: TGCAGCGTTGCGGCAGGGGGGTCCTACAATGAGCAGTTCTTC
CDR3aa: CSVAAGGSYNEQFF

v_gene: TRBV2
d_gene: TRBD1
j_gene: TRBJ2-2
abundance: NA
CDR3nt: TGTGCCAGCAGTGAAGCAGGGACAGGGGCGAACACCGGGGAGCTGTTTTTT
CDR3aa: CASSEAGTGANTGELFF

v_gene: TRBV7-2
d_gene: TRBD1
j_gene: TRBJ1-5
abundance: NA
CDR3nt: TGTGCCAGCAGCTTGGTGGACAGGGAGAATCAGCCCCAGCATTTT
CDR3aa: CASSLVDRENQPQHF

v_gene: TRBV5-1
d_gene: TRBD1
j_gene: TRBJ1-5
abundance: NA
CDR3nt: TGCGCCAGCAGCATGGGGACAGGAGATTATCAGCCCCAGCATTTT
CDR3aa: CASSMGTGDYQPQHF

v_gene: TRBV30
d_gene: NA
j_gene: TRBJ2-7
abundance: NA
CDR3nt: TGTGCCTGGAGGAGGGGAAGAGGTTCCTACGAGCAGTACTTC
CDR3aa: CAWRRGRGSYEQYF

v_gene: TRBV30
d_gene: NA
j_gene: TRBJ2-5
abundance: once
CDR3nt: TGTGCCTGGAGTGTACTATGGGGGCAAGAGACCCAGTACTTC
CDR3aa: CAWSVLWGQETQYF

v_gene: TRBV10-3
d_gene: NA
j_gene: TRBJ2-7
abundance: NA
CDR3nt: TGTGCCATCAGTGAAATTAGGGACGGAAGCTCCTACGAGCAGTACTTC
CDR3aa: CAISEIRDGSSYEQYF

v_gene: TRBV30
d_gene: NA
j_gene: TRBJ1-2
abundance: NA
CDR3nt: TGTGCCTGGAGTCTCAAAGTACGCCGAGGGTATGGCTACACCTTC
CDR3aa: CAWSLKVRRGYGYTF

v_gene: TRBV5-5
d_gene: TRBD1
j_gene: TRBJ2-1
abundance: once
CDR3nt: TGTGCCAGCAGCCCAATTGGCGGGACAGGGCGGGGAACTGGGGAAAATGAGCAGTTCTTC
CDR3aa: CASSPIGGTGRGTGENEQFF

v_gene: TRBV6-5
d_gene: TRBD2
j_gene: TRBJ2-1
abundance: NA
CDR3nt: TGTGCCAGCAGTTACTTGAGCGGGAGCTCCTACAATGAGCAGTTCTTC
CDR3aa: CASSYLSGSSYNEQFF

v_gene: TRBV11-3
d_gene: NA
j_gene: TRBJ2-3
abundance: NA
CDR3nt: TGTGCCAGCAGCTCCTTAGGCGGGGGCACAGATACGCAGTATTTT
CDR3aa: CASSSLGGGTDTQYF

v_gene: TRBV7-8
d_gene: NA
j_gene: TRBJ2-7
abundance: NA
CDR3nt: TGTGCCAGCAGCTTGAACCGGGACACCCGACGCGAGCAGTACTTC
CDR3aa: CASSLNRDTRREQYF

v_gene: TRBV10-1
d_gene: TRBD1
j_gene: TRBJ1-2
abundance: NA
CDR3nt: TGCGCCAGCAGTCCCGGACAGGGGAACTATGGCTACACCTTC
CDR3aa: CASSPGQGNYGYTF

v_gene: TRBV27
d_gene: NA
j_gene: TRBJ1-4
abundance: once
CDR3nt: TGTGCCAGCAGTTTATATGGTGGGGTGACAGGCCAAAATGAAAAACTGTTTTTT
CDR3aa: CASSLYGGVTGQNEKLFF

v_gene: TRBV6-6
d_gene: NA
j_gene: TRBJ2-7
abundance: NA
CDR3nt: TGTGCCAGCAGGACTAAAGGGGATATATCCTACGAGCAGTACTTC
CDR3aa: CASRTKGDISYEQYF

v_gene: TRBV15
d_gene: NA
j_gene: TRBJ1-2
abundance: NA
CDR3nt: TGTGCCACCAGCAGAGCCTATAGGAAACAGGGCTACTATGGCTACACCTTC
CDR3aa: CATSRAYRKQGYYGYTF

v_gene: TRBV9
d_gene: NA
j_gene: TRBJ2-1
abundance: NA
CDR3nt: TGTGCCAGCAGTGTCGGCAGAAACAATGAGCAGTTCTTC
CDR3aa: CASSVGRNNEQFF

v_gene: TRBV29-1
d_gene: NA
j_gene: TRBJ1-3
abundance: once
CDR3nt: TGCAGCGTTGAAGTGGCCAGCGTAGGAAACACCATATATTTT
CDR3aa: CSVEVASVGNTIYF

v_gene: TRBV27
d_gene: NA
j_gene: TRBJ1-5
abundance: NA
CDR3nt: TGTGCCAGCAGTTTATTTGCAGTCAATCAGCCCCAGCATTTT
CDR3aa: CASSLFAVNQPQHF

v_gene: TRBV7-6
d_gene: TRBD2
j_gene: TRBJ2-3
abundance: NA
CDR3nt: TGTGCCAGCAGCTTCCTTAGGACTAGCGTAACAGATACGCAGTATTTT
CDR3aa: CASSFLRTSVTDTQYF

v_gene: TRBV25-1
d_gene: TRBD1
j_gene: TRBJ1-2
abundance: NA
CDR3nt: TGTGCCACCTTGGGACAGGGCGCTGGCTACACCTTC
CDR3aa: CATLGQGAGYTF

v_gene: TRBV30
d_gene: TRBD1
j_gene: TRBJ2-2
abundance: NA
CDR3nt: TGTGCCTGCCGGGACAGGGGGCATTGGGACACCGGGGAGCTGTTTTTT
CDR3aa: CACRDRGHWDTGELFF

v_gene: TRBV25-1
d_gene: TRBD1
j_gene: TRBJ1-5
abundance: NA
CDR3nt: TGTGCCAGCAGGGGGGGACAGGGAATAACTCGGAGCAATCAGCCCCAGCATTTT
CDR3aa: CASRGGQGITRSNQPQHF

v_gene: TRBV18
d_gene: TRBD1
j_gene: TRBJ2-1
abundance: NA
CDR3nt: TGTGCCAGCTCACCACGACAGGGCGAATCATATGAGCAGTTCTTC
CDR3aa: CASSPRQGESYEQFF

v_gene: TRBV5-8
d_gene: NA
j_gene: TRBJ2-6
abundance: NA
CDR3nt: TGTGCCAGCAGCTTGGTCCAGCTTCCCCTCTCTGGGGCCAACGTCCTGACTTTC
CDR3aa: CASSLVQLPLSGANVLTF

v_gene: TRBV9
d_gene: NA
j_gene: TRBJ2-3
abundance: NA
CDR3nt: TGTGCCAGCAGCGCCCTCCTCAGTTTGGCGTCCCACACGCAGTATTTT
CDR3aa: CASSALLSLASHTQYF

v_gene: TRBV27
d_gene: TRBD2
j_gene: TRBJ2-5
abundance: NA
CDR3nt: TGTGCCAGCAGTTTACTCGGACTAGCGGGAGGAGAGACCCAGTACTTC
CDR3aa: CASSLLGLAGGETQYF

v_gene: TRBV9
d_gene: TRBD2
j_gene: TRBJ2-1
abundance: NA
CDR3nt: TGTGCCAGCAGCGCCGGGACTAGCGGGAGGAGTGAGCAGTTCTTC
CDR3aa: CASSAGTSGRSEQFF

v_gene: TRBV10-3
d_gene: NA
j_gene: TRBJ2-1
abundance: NA
CDR3nt: TGTGCCATCAGCCCCGGGACTCCATACAATGAGCAGTTCTTC
CDR3aa: CAISPGTPYNEQFF

v_gene: TRBV5-1
d_gene: NA
j_gene: TRBJ1-1
abundance: NA
CDR3nt: TGCGCCAGCAGCGCAGACGGAACCTTGAACACTGAAGCTTTCTTT
CDR3aa: CASSADGTLNTEAFF

v_gene: TRBV4-1
d_gene: NA
j_gene: TRBJ2-3
abundance: NA
CDR3nt: TGCGCCAGCAGCCCAAGATGGATTAGCACAGATACGCAGTATTTT
CDR3aa: CASSPRWISTDTQYF